The present entry profiles one TCR beta chain with its context. Its specificity is not known. TCRdb passed the 5' RACE reads through MiXCR, listing each CDR3 protein once. Counted here are about 470,000 distinct CDR3 sequences, around a quarter occurring once; the ten biggest clones make up approximately 12%. CDR3 length equals 17 residues. V lost 0 bases, J lost 8 bases, and 11 bases stayed unmatched. CDR1 and CDR2 from the germline V gene are LGHNA and YSLEER. This entry belongs to a study of T-cell memory formation after mild COVID-19. Study-wide points: There was no confirmation that second-wave clones peaking on day 37 were SARS-CoV-2 specific.

This clonotype was sampled from an adult woman who had mild COVID-19 (a few samples of this study predate the infection). Cell type and time point are not known. The chain combines TRBV4-3 with TRBJ2-1; 9 bases match TRBD2. Sequenced material: PBMCs or a T cell subset sorted from them (not recorded which). Here the CDR3 reads CASSQDSGLAGRDEQFF. The CDR3 nucleotides are TGCGCCAGCAGCCAAGATTCGGGCCTAGCGGGAAGAGATGAGCAGTTCTTC.